The entry below gives a single TCR beta chain sequence along with its context. The target antigen is unknown. The data derive from a study of cytotoxic CD8 clonotypes in ibrutinib-treated CLL. Study background: In all, 10 to 11 patients were relapsed/refractory, approximately 16 were treatment-naive and about 17 were IGHV unmutated.

Notes on the study in general: Ibrutinib response saw clonality rise, and progression saw it return toward baseline. Sustained-remission and progressing patients had unequal sampling times.

Libraries were prepared by immunoSEQ multiplex PCR; TCRdb keeps only in-frame clonotypes and omits some of them. The table includes 150,000 or so clones, about 84% detected once. This CDR3 comprises 15 residues. V lost 2 bases to trimming and J lost 5 bases, with 13 bases between them. Per germline, CDR1 SGHTA and CDR2 FQGNSA. The genes are TRBV7-2 and TRBJ1-5, with a weak D call TRBD1 (5 bases). This receptor was taken from a human donor with chronic lymphocytic leukemia. Sequences were derived from PBMCs, sampled after 24 months of ibrutinib treatment. The CDR3 sequence is CASSLPGAVYQPQHF. CDR3 sequence (DNA): TGTGCCAGCAGCTTACCCGGGGCAGTCTATCAGCCCCAGCATTTT.